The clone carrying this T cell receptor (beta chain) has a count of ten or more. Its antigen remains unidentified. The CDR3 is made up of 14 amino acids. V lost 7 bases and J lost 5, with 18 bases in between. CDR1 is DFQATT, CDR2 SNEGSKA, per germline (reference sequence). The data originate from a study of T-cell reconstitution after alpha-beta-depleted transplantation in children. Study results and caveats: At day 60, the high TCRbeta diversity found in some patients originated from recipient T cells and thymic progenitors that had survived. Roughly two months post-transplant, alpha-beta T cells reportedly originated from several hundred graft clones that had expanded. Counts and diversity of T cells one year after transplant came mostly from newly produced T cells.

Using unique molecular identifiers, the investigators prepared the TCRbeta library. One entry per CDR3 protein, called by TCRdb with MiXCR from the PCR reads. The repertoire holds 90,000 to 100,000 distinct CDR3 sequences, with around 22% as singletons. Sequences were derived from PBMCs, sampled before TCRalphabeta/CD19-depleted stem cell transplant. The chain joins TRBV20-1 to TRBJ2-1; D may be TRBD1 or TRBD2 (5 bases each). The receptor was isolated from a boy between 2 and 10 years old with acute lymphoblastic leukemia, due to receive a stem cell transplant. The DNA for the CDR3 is TGCAGTGGGGGGTTTGGTCTTACGGACAATGAGCAGTTCTTC. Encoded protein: CSGGFGLTDNEQFF.